This TCR beta chain stems from a study of regulatory T cells in long-lasting Graves disease. Whole-study findings and limits: Possibly, accuracy suffered from the small sample size.

CDR1 is DFQATT and CDR2 is SNEGSKA in the germline V gene (reference sequence). Trimming cost V 0 bases and J 2 bases, with 22 bases left between them. This CDR3 region has 18 residues. Indicated time point: newly diagnosed GD, antithyroid drugs for less than 3 months. Making the TCR library involved RNA that had been extracted from PBMCs. This clonotype turned up a few times. Its antigen is not identified. According to the study, TCR beta libraries were built with iRepertoire HTBI primers and CDR3-region Arm-PCR. TCRdb re-called the multiplex PCR reads through MiXCR, storing one row per CDR3 protein. The sample holds more than 300,000 distinct CDR3 sequences; around 11% are singletons and the top ten take 18%. These data also featured in a second study, about T cells in Graves' hyperthyroidism and ophthalmopathy. As that study records: Newly diagnosed hyperthyroidism, duration under 2 months, in patients aged 18 to 65.

The gene calls are TRBV20-1 and TRBJ1-2; unclear D gene. Sequenced material: peripheral blood mononuclear cells (PBMCs), taken at new diagnosis, from a patient treated with antithyroid drugs. This TCR was recovered from a woman aged 18-35 years with Graves disease. CDR3 in amino acids: CSARETPLLGTTNYGYTF. DNA for the CDR3: TGCAGTGCTAGAGAAACCCCTTTGCTGGGTACGACCAACTATGGCTACACCTTC.